These 27 T cell receptor beta chains were sequenced from one sample in a study of neurological immune-mediated disorders. Using its own MiXCR run on the 5' RACE reads, TCRdb lists one record per CDR3 protein. This table has around 130,000 distinct CDR3 sequences, more than 2.5% appearing once. Sequenced sample: PBMCs. Every receptor here comes from a woman aged 25-40 years with multiple sclerosis.

At least ten counts were recorded for this clonotype. The chain has TRBV5-1 and TRBJ2-5; TRBD1 matches 9 bases. V dropped 4 bases and J dropped 3; count of bases not matched to a gene: 10. Germline V lookup: CDR1 SGHRS, CDR2 YFSETQ. The CDR3 totals 16 residues. Here the CDR3 reads CASSPPGQGVKETQYF. CDR3 coding DNA: TGCGCCAGCAGCCCCCCGGGACAGGGAGTGAAAGAGACCCAGTACTTC.

This clonotype has ten or more counts. The chain has TRBV12-3 or TRBV12-4 and TRBJ2-3; 9 nucleotides line up with TRBD2. CDR3 length equals 15 residues. The V gene end was trimmed by 6 bases and the J gene end by 5 bases; junction bases not matched to a gene: 9. The CDR3: CASRRAGGQGDTQYF. The CDR3 DNA reads as TGTGCCAGCAGGCGCGCGGGAGGGCAGGGAGATACGCAGTATTTT.

This clonotype was seen many times. This sequence joins TRBV12-3 or TRBV12-4 and TRBJ1-1; 7 bases are shared with TRBD1. Trimming cost V 2 bases and J 4 bases; bases outside gene matches: 4. The CDR3 length is 14 residues. The CDR3 region has the DNA TGTGCCAGCAGTTTAATGAGACAGGGCACTGAAGCTTTCTTT. Protein: CASSLMRQGTEAFF.

This clonotype occurred a few times. Without the conserved terminal phenylalanine or tryptophan, this CDR3 likely stems from a read error. V usage is TRBV7-2 and J usage is TRBJ1-2, with TRBD1 as a possible D gene (6 bases). V was trimmed by 5 bases and J by 2 bases, leaving 9 bases between them. CDR3 length: 13 amino acids. The V gene's germline CDR1 is SGHTA and CDR2 FQGNSA. The CDR3 loop is CASSPQGNYGYTN. CDR3 bases: TGTGCCAGCAGCCCTCAGGGGAACTATGGCTACACCAAC.

This clonotype was detected many times. The chain links TRBV5-1 to TRBJ2-1, with 10 bases fitting TRBD1. The CDR3 runs 15 residues. The germline V gene encodes CDR1 SGHRS and CDR2 YFSETQ. V dropped 3 bases and J dropped 10; count of bases not matched to a gene: 10. The CDR3 DNA reads TGCGCCAGCAGCTCCGACAGGGGGCAGGGAATGGAGCAGTTCTTC. Its protein product is CASSSDRGQGMEQFF.

As for this clonotype: A read error may explain this, as a much larger clone is one base away. This CDR3 reads CASSLESLGPDTQYF. The CDR3 region has the DNA TGTGCCAGCAGTTTAGAATCTCTGGGGCCAGATACGCAGTATTTT. V and J are TRBV12-3 or TRBV12-4 and TRBJ2-3; possibly TRBD1 for D (5 bases). CDR3 length equals 15 residues. Trimming took 1 base from V and 4 from J, leaving 12 bases between them.

Many counts were recorded for this clonotype. The chain recombines TRBV19 with TRBJ2-5, with 7 bases aligning to TRBD2. Germline V lookup: CDR1 LNHDA, CDR2 SQIVND (reference sequence). Trimming removed 7 bases from V and 4 bases from J; junction bases left unmatched: 9. The CDR3 sequence is 14 residues long. CDR3 protein: CASMRTSRPETQYF. In DNA, the CDR3 is TGTGCCAGTATGAGGACTAGTCGACCAGAGACCCAGTACTTC.

Many counts were recorded for this clonotype. The J gene is TRBJ1-1, the V gene TRBV20-1, with D unclear. The CDR3 contains 14 residues. V was pared by 5 bases and J by 4 bases, with 17 bases between. CDR1 and CDR2 from the germline V gene are DFQATT and SNEGSKA (reference sequence). The CDR3 protein is CSAHYDRGLTEAFF. The DNA of the CDR3 is TGCAGTGCTCACTACGACCGAGGCCTCACTGAAGCTTTCTTT.

This clonotype was found many times. The genes are TRBV5-6 and TRBJ2-4, with 7 bases matching TRBD1. This CDR3 contains 17 residues. CDR1 SGHDT and CDR2 YYEEEE come from the germline V gene. With 0 bases clipped from V and 0 bases from J, the junction kept 6 bases outside the gene matches. CDR3 bases: TGTGCCAGCAGCTTGGGGGACAGAAGACTAGCCAAAAACATTCAGTACTTC. Translated, it gives CASSLGDRRLAKNIQYF.

This clonotype has a count of ten or more. The gene calls are TRBV7-2 and TRBJ2-6; 8 positions agree with TRBD2. The germline gives CDR1 SGHTA, CDR2 FQGNSA. The CDR3 contains 17 residues. V trimming: 7 bases; J trimming: 1 base; junction bases outside the gene matches: 9. The CDR3 DNA follows: TGTGCCAGCACTGCGGGGGGCACAGTTTCTGGGGCCAACGTCCTGACTTTC. Its protein product is CASTAGGTVSGANVLTF. The whole variable domain, remainder taken from reference TRBV7-2 and TRBJ2-6, is GAGVSQSPSNKVTEKGKDVELRCDPISGHTALYWYRQSLGQGLEFLIYFQGNSAPDKSGLPSDRFSAERTGGSVSTLTIQRTQQEDSAVYLCASTAGGTVSGANVLTFGAGSRLTVL.

This clonotype has a count of ten or more. The chain couples TRBV3-1 to TRBJ2-1; 7 bases map to TRBD2. The CDR3 sequence is 15 residues long. The V segment lost 4 bases and the J segment 1 base; nucleotides outside the gene matches: 4. CDR1 LGHDT and CDR2 YNNKEL come from the germline V gene (reference sequence). CDR3 loop: CASSLGGGSYNEQFF. The CDR3 coding sequence is TGTGCCAGCAGCCTCGGGGGAGGGTCCTACAATGAGCAGTTCTTC.

The J gene is TRBJ2-3, the V gene TRBV6-2 or TRBV6-3; no reliable D call. Germline V gene data show CDR1 as MNHEY and CDR2 as SVGEGT. The V gene lost 7 bases and the J gene lost 0 bases, with 11 bases spanning the gap. This CDR3 has 14 residues. The CDR3 nucleotides read TGTGCCAGCAAGAGTCGGATTAGCACAGATACGCAGTATTTT. Its protein is CASKSRISTDTQYF.

This clonotype was counted a few times. This rearrangement joins TRBV12-3 or TRBV12-4 to TRBJ2-7; D ambiguous. The germline V and J ends were trimmed by 4 bases and 2 bases, with 3 bases remaining between them. This CDR3 has 11 residues. The CDR3 nucleotides are TGTGCCAGCAGTTGGGCCTACGAGCAGTACTTC. It yields the protein CASSWAYEQYF.

The table lists this clonotype with many counts. The rearrangement uses TRBV20-1 and TRBJ2-1, with TRBD2 as a possible D gene (6 bases). Trimming took 0 bases from V and 8 from J, leaving 17 bases between them. Germline assignment: CDR1 DFQATT and CDR2 SNEGSKA (reference sequence). This CDR3 spans 15 amino acids. CDR3 sequence reads: CSARDFLAPIDEQFF. CDR3 nucleotides: TGCAGTGCTAGAGATTTCCTAGCGCCTATAGATGAGCAGTTCTTC.

This clonotype turned up a few times. The genes are TRBV12-3 or TRBV12-4 and TRBJ1-1; D is unresolved. Trimming stripped 6 bases from V and 4 bases from J, with 18 bases between. The CDR3 contains 15 residues. CDR3 DNA: TGTGCCAGCAGCCTTTCCGGAAATGTGGGCACTGAAGCTTTCTTT. It yields the protein CASSLSGNVGTEAFF.

Many counts were recorded for this clonotype. The J gene is TRBJ1-1, the V gene TRBV6-5; 8 bases align to TRBD1. Losses at the gene ends were 1 base for V and 6 bases for J; bases not matched to a gene: 4. The CDR3 extends over 14 amino acids. Germline V gene lookup returns CDR1 MNHEY and CDR2 SVGAGI. CDR3 residues: CASSYFGQGAEAFF. As DNA, the CDR3 is TGTGCCAGCAGTTACTTCGGACAGGGCGCTGAAGCTTTCTTT.

Many counts were recorded for this clonotype. V usage is TRBV7-6 and J usage is TRBJ1-6; weak D call: TRBD1 (5 bases). CDR1 SGHVS and CDR2 FNYEAQ come from the germline V gene. The V end was cut by 4 bases, the J end by 15 bases, with 10 bases between. The CDR3 length is 11 residues. CDR3 coding DNA: TGTGCCAGCAGCTACGGGACCGTCCTCCACTTT. Translating gives CASSYGTVLHF.

Ten or more counts support this clonotype. J is TRBJ1-5 and V is TRBV6-2 or TRBV6-3; D gene uncertain. The CDR3 extends over 13 amino acids. V was pared by 2 bases and J by 7 bases, with 9 bases between. The germline gives CDR1 MNHEY, CDR2 SVGEGT. The CDR3 region is CASSYAGNQPQHF. CDR3 coding DNA: TGTGCCAGCAGTTACGCGGGAAACCAGCCCCAGCATTTT.

This clonotype was picked up many times. The chain uses TRBV6-5 and TRBJ2-5, with D hard to call. Germline-derived CDR1 and CDR2 are MNHEY and SVGAGI. Deletions cut 5 bases from V and 4 bases from J, with 14 bases between. The CDR3 consists of 14 residues. The CDR3 loop reads CASSPGPWGETQYF. In DNA form, the CDR3 reads TGTGCCAGCAGTCCAGGACCATGGGGAGAGACCCAGTACTTC.

With regard to this clonotype: A read error is possible here, since a much larger clone lies one base away. The CDR3 does not end in the conserved phenylalanine or tryptophan, so this is likely a read error. This chain links TRBV20-1 with TRBJ1-2; the match to TRBD1 covers 8 bases. Per germline, CDR1 DFQATT and CDR2 SNEGSKA (reference sequence). The CDR3 spans 15 residues. J was trimmed by 3 bases and V by 0 bases; bases with no gene match: 6. CDR3 nucleotide sequence: TGCAGTGCTAGAGAATGGACAGGGCTTGACTATGGCTACACCCTC. Translated: CSAREWTGLDYGYTL.

This clonotype was recorded many times. The rearrangement joins TRBV7-2 to TRBJ2-7; unclear D gene. CDR1 is SGHTA, CDR2 FQGNSA, per germline. Trimming removed 0 bases from V and 3 bases from J, with 9 bases in between. This CDR3 is 14 amino acids long. The CDR3 region has the DNA TGTGCCAGCAGCTTAGCGAGAAAATACTACGAGCAGTACTTC. Amino acid sequence: CASSLARKYYEQYF.

This clonotype was observed many times. This rearrangement joins TRBV7-2 to TRBJ2-7, with D tentatively TRBD1 or TRBD2 (9 bases each). The CDR3 is 17 amino acids. Germline CDR1 reads SGHTA; CDR2 reads FQGNSA. Trimming shortened V by 4 bases and J by 2 bases, and 21 bases separated the two germline ends. CDR3 region: CASSSQGAGGAPYEQYF. CDR3 sequence (DNA): TGTGCCAGCAGCTCACAGGGGGCGGGAGGGGCCCCCTACGAGCAGTACTTC.

This clonotype was picked up many times. CDR3 DNA: TGTGCCAGCAGCCCCGAAGTCGGCAATCAGCCCCAGCATTTT. Encoded protein: CASSPEVGNQPQHF. This chain links TRBV7-2 with TRBJ1-5; no clear D. With 5 bases removed from V and 2 bases from J, the gap between germline ends came to 10 bases. From germline, CDR1 is SGHTA and CDR2 FQGNSA. The CDR3 length is 14 residues. Full variable domain (missing parts from reference TRBV7-2 and TRBJ1-5): GAGVSQSPSNKVTEKGKDVELRCDPISGHTALYWYRQSLGQGLEFLIYFQGNSAPDKSGLPSDRFSAERTGGSVSTLTIQRTQQEDSAVYLCASSPEVGNQPQHFGDGTRLSIL.

This clonotype was recorded many times. The J gene is TRBJ2-3, the V gene TRBV5-5; a possible D gene is TRBD2 (5 bases). Per germline, CDR1 SGHKS and CDR2 YYEKEE (reference sequence). Trimming removed 4 bases at V and 6 bases at J, with 21 bases between. This CDR3 is built from 16 residues. The CDR3: CASSRLLDASGDTQYF. The CDR3 DNA reads TGTGCCAGCAGCCGACTATTAGACGCCTCCGGGGATACGCAGTATTTT.

In its sample, this clonotype was seen many times. This chain uses TRBV10-3 with TRBJ1-2; tentatively, D is TRBD1 (6 bases). Trimming stripped 3 bases from V and 4 bases from J, with 12 bases between. Germline CDR1 ENHRY, CDR2 SYGVKD. This CDR3 is 14 amino acids long. The CDR3 spells CAISDHRESYGYTF. Written as DNA, the CDR3 is TGTGCCATCAGTGATCACAGGGAGTCCTATGGCTACACCTTC.

This clonotype occurred many times. This sequence joins TRBV4-1 and TRBJ1-5; 8 bases match TRBD1. The CDR3 runs to 13 residues. The junction had 4 bases not matched to a gene; V was cut back by 3 bases and J by 9 bases. CDR1 is MGHRA and CDR2 is YSYEKL in the germline V gene. The CDR3 here is CASSQETGGPQHF. Here the CDR3 DNA reads TGCGCCAGCAGCCAGGAAACAGGGGGGCCCCAGCATTTT.

This clonotype has ten or more counts. V usage is TRBV12-3 or TRBV12-4 and J usage is TRBJ1-4; 8 nucleotides line up with TRBD1. Trimming took 4 bases from V and 12 from J; bases not matched to a gene: 7. The CDR3 consists of 13 residues. Written as DNA, the CDR3 is TGTGCCAGCAGTTCCTCCGGACAGGGCGAACTGTTTTTT. It translates to CASSSSGQGELFF.